This T cell receptor (beta chain) was recovered during a study of shared clonotypes between healthy human individuals. Study as a whole: For every donor, three CD4 naive, three CD4 memory, two CD8 naive and one CD8 memory plates were used. Regarding the study as a whole: Clonotype sharing across donors was expected to vary with sequencing depth.

Germline CDR1 is LNHDA and CDR2 is SQIVND (reference sequence). With 7 bases removed from V and 0 bases from J, the gap between germline ends came to 16 bases. The CDR3 spans 16 residues. The data were produced by immunoSEQ multiplex PCR, yet TCRdb's version contains in-frame clones alone and is incomplete. In the table there are some 2.4 million clones, over 85% of which are singletons. Points on this clone: What it binds is unknown.

The sequence came from a man aged 18-30 years in good health. Some clones in this sample may be carry-over from other donors' samples. Sample: naive CD4+ T cells from PBMCs. As to subset: CD45RA+ positively selected. The chain employs TRBV19 and TRBJ1-5, with TRBD1 as a possible D gene (6 bases). The CDR3 loop reads CASMWGPGGSNQPQHF. For the CDR3, the DNA is TGTGCCAGTATGTGGGGGCCCGGGGGTAGCAATCAGCCCCAGCATTTT.